In this sample, the clone carrying this T cell receptor beta chain turned up once. The data were taken from a study of blood T cell repertoires in COVID-19. Clones were sequenced by immunoSEQ multiplex PCR, and TCRdb holds only the in-frame ones, with some missing. Among approximately 180,000 clones listed, roughly four fifths were seen once. The CDR3 consists of 14 residues. With V trimmed by 4 bases and J by 2 bases, 3 bases remained unmatched. Germline loops: CDR1 LGHDT, CDR2 YNNKEL (reference sequence). J is TRBJ2-5 and V is TRBV3-1 (or the pseudogene TRBV3-2), with 8 bases matching TRBD1. This TCR was sampled from a woman older than 75 with COVID-19, enrolled during active disease. The sequencing sample was made of peripheral blood. CDR3 amino acids: CASSPTGVQETQYF. The CDR3 region has the DNA TGTGCCAGCAGCCCGACAGGGGTACAAGAGACCCAGTACTTC.